The 16 T cell receptor beta chains given below trace back to one sample, sequenced in a study of human T cells and chemical hapten exposure. It was the library that attached unique molecular identifiers to individual cDNA molecules. Via MiXCR, TCRdb re-called the reads, giving one row per CDR3 protein. The profile shows about 120,000 distinct CDR3 sequences, 8% to 9.5% of them singletons. Unfractionated whole blood was the source of the extracted total RNA. Sequencing used whole blood. Receptors originate from a human donor in good health. Some clones in this sample may be carry-over from other donors' samples.

The chain employs TRBV19 and TRBJ2-5, with D possibly matching TRBD1 (6 bases). The germline CDR1 and CDR2 sequences are LNHDA and SQIVND (reference sequence). The CDR3 loop spans 13 amino acids. The germline V and J ends were trimmed by 3 bases and 4 bases, with 9 bases remaining between them. Here the CDR3 DNA reads TGTGCCAGTAGTATTCTCAGGGGAGAGACCCAGTACTTC. Translating gives CASSILRGETQYF.

This clonotype was picked up many times. The V gene is TRBV5-1, the J gene TRBJ2-2; D possibly corresponds to TRBD1 (5 bases). This CDR3 is 14 amino acids long. Trimming pared 4 bases from V and 3 bases from J, leaving 10 bases between. Per germline, CDR1 SGHRS and CDR2 YFSETQ. The CDR3 sequence is CASSGQGDTGELFF. The DNA for the CDR3 is TGCGCCAGCAGCGGGCAGGGTGACACCGGGGAGCTGTTTTTT. Together with reference TRBV5-1 and TRBJ2-2, the CDR3 gives the full variable domain: KAGVTQTPRYLIKTRGQQVTLSCSPISGHRSVSWYQQTPGQGLQFLFEYFSETQRNKGNFPGRFSGRQFSNSRSEMNVSTLELGDSALYLCASSGQGDTGELFFGEGSRLTVL.

This clonotype appeared a few times. This chain links TRBV2 with TRBJ2-2, with D unresolved. The germline V gene encodes CDR1 SNHLY and CDR2 FYNNEI. The CDR3 totals 12 residues. V was cut by 3 bases and J by 3 bases, with 2 bases left in between. CDR3 coding DNA: TGTGCCAGCAGTGATCACACCGGGGAGCTGTTTTTT. It encodes CASSDHTGELFF.

The rearrangement uses TRBV10-1 and TRBJ2-1; TRBD2 matches at 9 bases. The trim removed 2 bases at V and 4 bases at J, leaving 0 bases unmatched. This CDR3 spans 14 amino acids. CDR1 and CDR2 (germline): WNHNN, SYGVQD (reference sequence). The CDR3 sequence: CASSESGGYNEQFF. The DNA of the CDR3 is TGCGCCAGCAGTGAGAGCGGGGGGTACAATGAGCAGTTCTTC.

In regard to this clonotype: A much bigger clone sits one base away, suggesting this may be a read error. The chain combines TRBV7-6 with TRBJ2-1; 7 bases are a match to TRBD2. CDR1 SGHVS and CDR2 FNYEAQ come from the germline V gene. The CDR3 is 14 amino acids. After removal of 0 bases from V and 11 bases from J, the junction contained 7 bases not matched to a gene. CDR3 sequence reads: CASSLAGGAHKQFF. The CDR3 DNA reads as TGTGCCAGCAGCTTAGCGGGAGGGGCCCATAAGCAGTTCTTC.

This clonotype has more than one count but fewer than ten. J is TRBJ2-1 and V is TRBV5-1; TRBD1 agrees at 11 bases. J lost 10 bases, V lost 0 bases, and 9 bases had no gene match. CDR1 is SGHRS, CDR2 YFSETQ, per germline. CDR3 length: 16 amino acids. The CDR3 nucleotides read TGCGCCAGCAGCTTGGAGGCGGGGACAGGGGGTTACGAGCAGTTCTTC. Translated, it gives CASSLEAGTGGYEQFF. The variable domain in full, completed from reference TRBV5-1 and TRBJ2-1, reads KAGVTQTPRYLIKTRGQQVTLSCSPISGHRSVSWYQQTPGQGLQFLFEYFSETQRNKGNFPGRFSGRQFSNSRSEMNVSTLELGDSALYLCASSLEAGTGGYEQFFGPGTRLTVL.

There are a few counts of this clonotype. This chain connects TRBV20-1 to TRBJ2-6, with TRBD1 matching 10 bases. CDR1 and CDR2 from the germline V gene are DFQATT and SNEGSKA (reference sequence). V shed 6 bases and J 2 bases; nucleotides not matched to a gene: 4. The CDR3 extends over 15 amino acids. CDR3 bases: TGCAGTGCCCGGACAGGGGGGCCTGGGGCCAACGTCCTGACTTTC. Protein: CSARTGGPGANVLTF.

The chain joins TRBV7-3 to TRBJ2-3, with no clear D. The CDR3 consists of 13 residues. V was pared by 6 bases and J by 0 bases, with 7 bases between. Germline values: CDR1 SGHTA, CDR2 FQGTGA. The CDR3 DNA follows: TGTGCCAGCAGGAACCCTAGCACAGATACGCAGTATTTT. It is translated as CASRNPSTDTQYF.

This clonotype has more than one count but fewer than ten. The rearrangement uses TRBV7-9 and TRBJ2-2; possible D gene TRBD1, 6 bases. This CDR3 has 15 amino acids. The V and J ends lost 3 bases and 4 bases respectively, with 12 bases between them. Per the germline V gene, CDR1 is SEHNR and CDR2 is FQNEAQ (reference sequence). The CDR3 nucleotides are TGTGCCAGCAGCTTCGATGGACAGTTCACCGGGGAGCTGTTTTTT. Protein sequence: CASSFDGQFTGELFF.

This chain connects TRBV19 to TRBJ2-7; 8 bases map to TRBD2. The V segment lost 2 bases and the J segment 0 bases; nucleotides outside the gene matches: 3. The germline gives CDR1 LNHDA, CDR2 SQIVND (reference sequence). The CDR3 totals 15 residues. The CDR3 reads CASSISSGSSYEQYF. DNA for the CDR3: TGTGCCAGTAGTATATCCAGCGGGAGCTCCTACGAGCAGTACTTC.

This clonotype was seen many times. The chain employs TRBV20-1 and TRBJ2-6; D ambiguous. V was shortened by 5 bases and J by 1 base, with 6 bases between the two germline ends. This CDR3 is built from 13 residues. Germline loops: CDR1 DFQATT, CDR2 SNEGSKA (reference sequence). CDR3 coding DNA: TGCAGTGCTTCCTATTCTGGGGCCAACGTCCTGACTTTC. The encoded protein is CSASYSGANVLTF.

The rearrangement uses TRBV5-1 and TRBJ2-5, with a possible D match to TRBD1 (6 bases). Trimming cost V 6 bases and J 7 bases, with 10 bases left between them. The CDR3 covers 11 residues. CDR1 and CDR2 (germline): SGHRS, YFSETQ. The CDR3, as DNA: TGCGCCAGCACCGAGGGGGTGACCCAGTACTTC. Translation gives CASTEGVTQYF.

The chain employs TRBV4-1 and TRBJ2-7; either TRBD1 or TRBD2 may supply D (6 bases each). CDR3 length: 19 residues. Germline assignment: CDR1 MGHRA and CDR2 YSYEKL. Trimming stripped 0 bases from V and 2 bases from J, with 23 bases between. The CDR3 DNA follows: TGCGCCAGCAGCCAAGATAAGGCGACACAGGGAGGAGGGGCCTACGAGCAGTACTTC. Translated: CASSQDKATQGGGAYEQYF.

This clonotype was detected a few times. The chain combines TRBV6-2 or TRBV6-3 with TRBJ2-1; 8 nucleotides match TRBD2. The CDR3 has 17 residues. Germline CDR1 is MNHEY and CDR2 is SVGEGT. V shed 2 bases, J shed 0 bases, and the junction held 6 bases outside the gene matches. In DNA form, the CDR3 reads TGTGCCAGCAGTTACGACGGGAGGGGTAGCTCCTACAATGAGCAGTTCTTC. Its protein product is CASSYDGRGSSYNEQFF.

This clonotype came up a few times. The rearrangement joins TRBV19 to TRBJ2-1; the match to TRBD2 covers 10 bases. Germline lookup yields CDR1 LNHDA and CDR2 SQIVND (reference sequence). The CDR3 contains 15 residues. Trimming removed 6 bases from V and 0 bases from J; junction bases left unmatched: 2. The CDR3 sequence: CASRRTSGSYNEQFF. The CDR3 region has the DNA TGTGCCAGTAGGCGGACTAGCGGCTCCTACAATGAGCAGTTCTTC.

The genes are TRBV6-5 and TRBJ2-2; D remains unclear. Germline lookup yields CDR1 MNHEY and CDR2 SVGAGI. The V end was cut by 1 base, the J end by 7 bases, with 13 bases between. The CDR3 is made up of 15 amino acids. The CDR3 DNA reads TGTGCCAGCAGTTACTTCACTGGTGTTATCGGGGAGCTGTTTTTT. Protein product: CASSYFTGVIGELFF.